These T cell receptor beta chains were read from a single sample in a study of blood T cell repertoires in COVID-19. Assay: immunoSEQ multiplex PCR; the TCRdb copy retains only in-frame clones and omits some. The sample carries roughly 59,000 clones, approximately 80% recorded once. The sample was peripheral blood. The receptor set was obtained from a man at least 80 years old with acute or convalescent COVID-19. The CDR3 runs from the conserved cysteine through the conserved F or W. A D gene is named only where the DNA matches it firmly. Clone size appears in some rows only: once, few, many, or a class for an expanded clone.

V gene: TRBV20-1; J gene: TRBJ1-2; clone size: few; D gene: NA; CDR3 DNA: TGCAGTGCTAGTGCCGGGACATCTGGCTACACCTTC; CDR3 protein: CSASAGTSGYTF
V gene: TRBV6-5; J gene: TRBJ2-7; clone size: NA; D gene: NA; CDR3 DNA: TGTGCCAGCAGCGGACAGAGCGGCTACGAGCAGTACTTC; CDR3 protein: CASSGQSGYEQYF
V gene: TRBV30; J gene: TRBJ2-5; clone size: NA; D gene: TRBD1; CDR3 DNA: TGTGCCTGGAGTCGCGACAGGGGCCGAGCGGAGACCCAGTACTTC; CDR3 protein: CAWSRDRGRAETQYF
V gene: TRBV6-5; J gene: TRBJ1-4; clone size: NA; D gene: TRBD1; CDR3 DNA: TGTGCCAGCAGTTACTCCGGGACAGGGAATGAAAAACTGTTTTTT; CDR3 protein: CASSYSGTGNEKLFF
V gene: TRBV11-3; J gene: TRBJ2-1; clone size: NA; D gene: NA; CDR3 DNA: TGTGCCAGCAGCCCCGGGAGCCAATACAATGAGCAGTTCTTC; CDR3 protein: CASSPGSQYNEQFF
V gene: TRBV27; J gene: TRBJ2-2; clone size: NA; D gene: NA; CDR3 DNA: TGTGCCAGCGGCTCATTAGCTACGAACACCGGGGAGCTGTTTTTT; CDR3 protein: CASGSLATNTGELFF
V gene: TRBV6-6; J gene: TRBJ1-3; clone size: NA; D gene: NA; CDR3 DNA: TGTGCCAGCAGTTACTCCAGTACGTCTGGAAACACCATATATTTT; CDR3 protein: CASSYSSTSGNTIYF
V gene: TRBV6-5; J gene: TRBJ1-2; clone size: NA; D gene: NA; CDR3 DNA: TGTGCCAGCAGTTACTCGGACGGGATTTATGGCTACACCTTC; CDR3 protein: CASSYSDGIYGYTF
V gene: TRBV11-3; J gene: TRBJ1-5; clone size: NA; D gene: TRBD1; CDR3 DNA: TGTGCCAGCAGCTCCTCGGGACAGGTCAACCAGCCCCAGCATTTT; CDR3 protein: CASSSSGQVNQPQHF
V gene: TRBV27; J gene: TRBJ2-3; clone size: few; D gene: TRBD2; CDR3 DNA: TGTGCCAGCAGTTCTAGCGGGGGGCCGTATTTT; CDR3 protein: CASSSSGGPYF
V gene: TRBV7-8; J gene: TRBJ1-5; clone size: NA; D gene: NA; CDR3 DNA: TGTGCCAGCAGCTTAGACAGGAACAATCAGCCCCAGCATTTT; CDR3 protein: CASSLDRNNQPQHF
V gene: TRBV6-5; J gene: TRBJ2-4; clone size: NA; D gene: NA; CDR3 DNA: TGTGCCAGCAGTTCCGGACAGTCCGTAGCCAAAAACATTCAGTACTTC; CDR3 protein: CASSSGQSVAKNIQYF
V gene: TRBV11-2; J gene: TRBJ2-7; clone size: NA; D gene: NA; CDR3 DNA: TGTGCCAGCAGCTTAGATGCAGGGGCCTACGAGCAGTACTTC; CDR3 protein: CASSLDAGAYEQYF
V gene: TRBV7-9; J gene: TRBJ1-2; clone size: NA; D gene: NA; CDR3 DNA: TGTGCCAGCAGCCCCCCAAGCCGCACCTATGGCTACACCTTC; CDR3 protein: CASSPPSRTYGYTF
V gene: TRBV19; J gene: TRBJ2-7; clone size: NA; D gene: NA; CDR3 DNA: TGTGCCAGTAGTATCAACAGGAACTCCTACGAGCAGTACTTC; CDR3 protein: CASSINRNSYEQYF
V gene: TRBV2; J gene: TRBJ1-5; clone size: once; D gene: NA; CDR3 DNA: TGTGCCAGCAGTTCGAATCAGGGGAGCAATCAGCCCCAGCATTTT; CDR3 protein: CASSSNQGSNQPQHF
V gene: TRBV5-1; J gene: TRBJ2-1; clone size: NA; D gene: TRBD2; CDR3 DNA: TGCGCCAGCAGCTTTACTAGCGGGGGCTACAATGAGCAGTTCTTC; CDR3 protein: CASSFTSGGYNEQFF
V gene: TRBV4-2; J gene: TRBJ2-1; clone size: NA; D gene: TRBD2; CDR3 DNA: TGTGCCAGCAGGGTTAGCGGGGGGGCCCTGAATGAGCAGTTCTTC; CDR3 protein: CASRVSGGALNEQFF
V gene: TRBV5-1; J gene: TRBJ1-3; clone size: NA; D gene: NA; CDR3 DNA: TGCGCCAGCTCGCGGGGGGAATTTGGAGGAAACACCATATATTTT; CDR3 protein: CASSRGEFGGNTIYF
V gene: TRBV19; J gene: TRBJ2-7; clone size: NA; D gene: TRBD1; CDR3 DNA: TGTGCCAGTAGTATTCAAAGGGGGCCCTACGAGCAGTACTTC; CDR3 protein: CASSIQRGPYEQYF
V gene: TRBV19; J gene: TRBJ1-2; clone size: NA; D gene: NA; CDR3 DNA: TGTGCCAGTAGTGCGGGCCTCATAGAACGCTACACCTTC; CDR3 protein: CASSAGLIERYTF
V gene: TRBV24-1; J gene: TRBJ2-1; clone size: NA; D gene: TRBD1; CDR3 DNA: TGTGCCACCAGTGAGGTACCCGGGACAGGGACCTACAATGAGCAGTTCTTC; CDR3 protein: CATSEVPGTGTYNEQFF
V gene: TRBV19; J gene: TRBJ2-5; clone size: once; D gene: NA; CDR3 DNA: TGTGCCAGTAGTATTTGTTCGTCCCAGTACTTC; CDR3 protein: CASSICSSQYF
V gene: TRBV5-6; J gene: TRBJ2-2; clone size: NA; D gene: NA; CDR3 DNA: TGTGCCAGCAGCTTGCTTGGAGGAAGCGGGGAGCTGTTTTTT; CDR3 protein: CASSLLGGSGELFF
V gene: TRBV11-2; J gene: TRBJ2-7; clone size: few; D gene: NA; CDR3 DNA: TGTGCCAGCAGCTTAGTCTCCAGCCTAGGGGAATACTTC; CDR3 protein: CASSLVSSLGEYF
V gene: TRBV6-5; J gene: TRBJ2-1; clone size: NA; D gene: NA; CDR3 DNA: TGTGCCAGCATGGCCCGTAACAATGAGCAGTTCTTC; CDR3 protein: CASMARNNEQFF
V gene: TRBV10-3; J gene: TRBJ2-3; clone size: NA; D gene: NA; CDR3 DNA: TGTGCCATCAGTGATGGAGGGAGCGCAGATACGCAGTATTTT; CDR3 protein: CAISDGGSADTQYF